A selection of T cell receptor beta chains follows, all from one sample in a study of T cell responses to AZD1222 COVID-19 vaccine. The table came from immunoSEQ multiplex PCR; TCRdb's copy has only in-frame clones and leaves some out. This sample has 93,000 or so clones, with 91% found just once. Sequencing was performed on peripheral blood, taken on day 0 of AZD1222 vaccination. The origin of the receptors is an adult in good health. Both conserved end residues are part of each CDR3. Fields, in order: clone size, V gene, CDR3 protein. Only part of the rows carry a size: once, few, many, or a class if the clone is expanded.

once | TRBV12-1 | CASSLRDRGYEQYF
- | TRBV7-4 | CASSSGTGRAYEQYF
- | TRBV7-2 | CASSLTGLTSTDTQYF
once | TRBV7-9 | CASSYLAAGAGNF
- | TRBV5-4 | CASSQQGSYEQYF
- | TRBV19 | CASSMSGASNQPQHF
- | TRBV11-2 | CASSLGGGTYEQYF
- | TRBV6-5 | CASASSGAGDGELFF
once | TRBV6-5 | CASLDLATNEKLFF
- | TRBV5-6 | CASSWGTDEETQYF
- | TRBV30 | CAWDDRGGQPQHF
- | TRBV7-2 | CASSSAGRRGNQPQHF
- | TRBV4-3 | CASSPGAGETYEQYF
- | TRBV30 | CAQGGVTYNEQFF
- | TRBV7-2 | CASSLGGVTYEQYF
- | TRBV3-1/TRBV3-2 | CASSPRLAGEQFF
- | TRBV28 | CASSGPGAYNEQFF
- | TRBV7-8 | CASSSTGTNQPQHF
once | TRBV5-5 | CASSSERSGANVLTF
- | TRBV5-5 | CASSPNPTATTNEKLFF
- | TRBV5-4 | CASSSIGGARTDTQYF
once | TRBV5-1 | CASSLDQPGENEQFF
- | TRBV4-1 | CASSQVMGLDSYEQYF
- | TRBV10-2 | CASSERQATNEKLFF
- | TRBV28 | CASSLSYGYTF
- | TRBV6-1 | CASKPSSDTQYF
- | TRBV21-1 | CASSHSGTVGYNEQFF
- | TRBV6-5 | CASRTGLNSPLHF
- | TRBV6-5 | CARETGKGQPQHF
- | TRBV4-2 | CASSHGGTAGYEQYF
- | TRBV18 | CASSPDPGQRTEAFF
- | TRBV25-1 | CASSPDVGSGRAYEQYF
- | TRBV18 | CASSDLGQINEKLFF